These 23 T cell receptor beta chains originate from one sample sequenced in a study of T cell repertoires in cytomegalovirus infection. TCRdb re-derived calls from the reads in MiXCR, one entry per CDR3 protein. The table lists about 230,000 distinct CDR3 sequences, roughly 22% of them singletons. Sequenced sample: CD8+ T cells from PBMCs. These receptors originate from a human donor in good health (CMV status not recorded). Some clones in this sample may be carry-over from other donors' samples.

The chain couples TRBV7-2 to TRBJ1-1, with D possibly being TRBD1 (5 bases). This CDR3 has 15 residues. The germline CDR1 and CDR2 sequences are SGHTA and FQGNSA. V lost 1 base and J 1 base, leaving 10 bases between the germline ends. The CDR3 DNA reads as TGTGCCAGCAGCTTAGAGCGGGGGGGGAACACTGAAGCTTTCTTT. Translation gives CASSLERGGNTEAFF.

This clonotype occurred a few times. The chain joins TRBV12-3 or TRBV12-4 to TRBJ2-1; unclear D gene. V lost 1 base and J 5 bases, leaving 9 bases between the germline ends. CDR3 length: 14 residues. CDR3 coding DNA: TGTGCCAGCAGTTTAGGGACGGCTAACAATGAGCAGTTCTTC. This sequence encodes CASSLGTANNEQFF.

The V and J genes are TRBV19 and TRBJ1-5, with TRBD1 as a possible D gene (6 bases). CDR1 is LNHDA, CDR2 SQIVND, per germline (reference sequence). V lost 4 bases, J lost 6 bases, and 13 bases lay in between. The CDR3 loop spans 14 amino acids. The CDR3, as DNA: TGTGCCAGTAGTAATCGGCAGGGGTTTCAGCCCCAGCATTTT. Protein: CASSNRQGFQPQHF.

Only a few counts were recorded for this clonotype. J is TRBJ1-1 and V is TRBV6-2 or TRBV6-3; TRBD1 matches 11 bases. Germline CDR1 and CDR2: MNHEY and SVGEGT. Unmatched junction bases numbered 6, after V lost 4 bases and J lost 5 bases. The CDR3 extends over 15 amino acids. CDR3 in amino acids: CASSLSWDRGTEAFF. The CDR3 DNA sequence: TGTGCCAGCAGTTTGTCTTGGGACAGGGGGACTGAAGCTTTCTTT.

The V and J genes are TRBV29-1 and TRBJ1-1; possible D gene TRBD1, 6 bases. V lost 6 bases to trimming and J lost 8 bases, with 16 bases between them. CDR1 is SQVTM and CDR2 is ANQGSEA in the germline V gene. This CDR3 is built from 12 residues. CDR3 sequence: CSVDKDSPEAFF. CDR3 DNA sequence: TGCAGCGTCGATAAGGACAGCCCAGAAGCTTTCTTT. Full variable domain (rest looked up from reference TRBV29-1 and TRBJ1-1): SAVISQKPSRDICQRGTSLTIQCQVDSQVTMMFWYRQQPGQSLTLIATANQGSEATYESGFVIDKFPISRPNLTFSTLTVSNMSPEDSSIYLCSVDKDSPEAFFGQGTRLTVV.

The V call is TRBV20-1, the J call TRBJ1-1; TRBD1 matches at 8 bases. CDR1 DFQATT and CDR2 SNEGSKA come from the germline V gene (reference sequence). The CDR3 sequence is 14 residues long. Unmatched junction bases numbered 6, after V lost 5 bases and J lost 1 base. This CDR3 is CSADDRGGNTEAFF. DNA for the CDR3: TGCAGTGCTGATGACAGGGGAGGGAACACTGAAGCTTTCTTT.

This clonotype was observed at least ten times. The chain uses TRBV12-3 or TRBV12-4 and TRBJ2-5, with D hard to call. The CDR3 runs 13 residues. Trimming removed 6 bases from V and 4 bases from J, with 12 bases in between. The CDR3 coding sequence is TGTGCCAGCAGCCTGTCCTGGGGAGAGACCCAGTACTTC. As protein: CASSLSWGETQYF.

The V call is TRBV4-1, the J call TRBJ2-6; 7 bases line up with TRBD2. The CDR3 is made up of 15 amino acids. Trimming removed 4 bases from V and 2 bases from J; junction bases left unmatched: 2. The germline gives CDR1 MGHRA, CDR2 YSYEKL. The CDR3 DNA reads TGCGCCAGCAGCCCCGGGGGGACTGGGGCCAACGTCCTGACTTTC. Amino acid sequence: CASSPGGTGANVLTF.

This clonotype was detected only a few times. The chain couples TRBV5-4 to TRBJ1-2, with unresolved D. Germline V gene sequence: CDR1 SGHNT, CDR2 YYREEE (reference sequence). The CDR3 spans 14 residues. Trimming stripped 1 base from V and 2 bases from J, with 9 bases between. The CDR3 spells CASSLWYSNYGYTF. Written as DNA, the CDR3 is TGTGCCAGCAGCTTGTGGTATTCCAACTATGGCTACACCTTC. Drawing the rest from reference TRBV5-4 and TRBJ1-2, the complete variable domain is ETGVTQSPTHLIKTRGQQVTLRCSSQSGHNTVSWYQQALGQGPQFIFQYYREEENGRGNFPPRFSGLQFPNYSSELNVNALELDDSALYLCASSLWYSNYGYTFGSGTRLTVV.

This clonotype was recorded many times. This chain connects TRBV12-3 or TRBV12-4 to TRBJ1-1; D gene unclear. The CDR3 covers 13 residues. Trimming pared 3 bases from V and 3 bases from J, leaving 8 bases between. CDR3 coding DNA: TGTGCCAGCAGTTTCGGGCAGTACACTGAAGCTTTCTTT. Its protein product is CASSFGQYTEAFF.

Only a few counts were recorded for this clonotype. The rearrangement links TRBV15 to TRBJ2-2; possible D gene TRBD1, 7 bases. Per the germline V gene, CDR1 is LNHNV and CDR2 is YYDKDF (reference sequence). Trimming pared 0 bases from V and 3 bases from J, leaving 8 bases between. There are 15 residues in the CDR3. CDR3 protein: CATSRDRGDTGELFF. CDR3 in DNA: TGTGCCACCAGCAGAGACAGGGGGGACACCGGGGAGCTGTTTTTT.

This clonotype has a handful of counts. The chain has TRBV6-2 or TRBV6-3 and TRBJ1-1; D gene unclear. The V end lost 6 bases, the J end lost 0 bases, and 17 bases lay between the germline ends. Per germline, CDR1 MNHEY and CDR2 SVGEGT. The CDR3 spans 16 residues. CDR3 sequence reads: CASSYQNWGMNTEAFF. CDR3 bases: TGTGCCAGCAGCTACCAGAACTGGGGTATGAACACTGAAGCTTTCTTT.

A few counts support this clonotype. V and J are TRBV7-6 and TRBJ2-1; D is unresolved. The CDR3 extends over 14 amino acids. Germline assignment: CDR1 SGHVS and CDR2 FNYEAQ. The V and J ends lost 1 base and 6 bases respectively, with 10 bases between them. DNA of the CDR3: TGTGCCAGCAGCTTAGGGAACAGCCCCAATGAGCAGTTCTTC. This sequence encodes CASSLGNSPNEQFF.

In its sample, this clonotype was seen a few times. The rearrangement uses TRBV6-5 and TRBJ2-3; 9 nucleotides match TRBD1. This CDR3 is 14 amino acids long. V gave up 2 bases and J gave up 7 bases; unmatched junction bases: 4. Germline V gives CDR1 MNHEY, CDR2 SVGAGI. This CDR3 is CASSYGQGLNTQYF. The CDR3 bases are TGTGCCAGCAGTTACGGACAGGGGCTAAATACGCAGTATTTT.

In its sample, this clonotype was seen many times. The chain's CDR3 is CASSPPGQTYGYTF. CDR3 DNA: TGTGCCAGCAGCCCCCCGGGACAGACGTACGGCTACACCTTC. This chain uses TRBV7-2 with TRBJ1-2, with TRBD1 matching 7 bases. The junction had 11 bases not matched to a gene; V was cut back by 5 bases and J by 8 bases. This CDR3 is built from 14 residues. The germline V gene encodes CDR1 SGHTA and CDR2 FQGNSA.

As regards this clonotype: A much bigger clone sits one base away, suggesting this may be a read error. The CDR3 reads CASSIPDTQYF. In nucleotides, the CDR3 is TGTGCCAGCAGCATCCCAGATACGCAGTATTTT. The gene calls are TRBV7-9 and TRBJ2-3; D is ambiguous. Germline values: CDR1 SEHNR, CDR2 FQNEAQ (reference sequence). The length of the CDR3 is 11 residues. The germline V and J ends were trimmed by 5 bases and 4 bases, with 4 bases remaining between them.

The chain links TRBV5-6 to TRBJ2-7; D is tentatively TRBD1 or TRBD2 (5 bases each). The CDR3 is 14 residues long. The V gene's germline CDR1 is SGHDT and CDR2 YYEEEE. V was clipped by 1 base and J by 3 bases, with 11 bases between them. CDR3 nucleotide sequence: TGTGCCAGCAGCTTGTGGGGACGAGGCTACGAGCAGTACTTC. This codes for CASSLWGRGYEQYF.

This clonotype was counted only a few times. The chain is built from TRBV28 and TRBJ1-1; 8 nucleotides match TRBD1. J lost 5 bases, V lost 5 bases, and 7 bases had no gene match. The CDR3 covers 14 residues. Germline loops: CDR1 MDHEN, CDR2 SYDVKM. CDR3 bases: TGTGCCAGCAGTCATACAGGGGGAGGGACTGAAGCTTTCTTT. This gives the protein CASSHTGGGTEAFF. The variable domain in full, with the rest retrieved from reference TRBV28 and TRBJ1-1, is DVKVTQSSRYLVKRTGEKVFLECVQDMDHENMFWYRQDPGLGLRLIYFSYDVKMKEKGDIPEGYSVSREKKERFSLILESASTNQTSMYLCASSHTGGGTEAFFGQGTRLTVV.

This clonotype was detected many times. This chain connects TRBV3-1 to TRBJ2-2; the D is unclear. Trimming pared 0 bases from V and 2 bases from J, leaving 16 bases between. This CDR3 spans 18 amino acids. The germline V gene encodes CDR1 LGHDT and CDR2 YNNKEL (reference sequence). As DNA, the CDR3 is TGTGCCAGCAGCCAAGAGGTTTCTTCGTGGGTAAACACCGGGGAGCTGTTTTTT. Amino acid sequence: CASSQEVSSWVNTGELFF.

This clonotype was found a few times. The chain carries TRBV7-4 and TRBJ2-1; perhaps TRBD2 as D (5 bases). CDR1 and CDR2 (germline): SGHVT, SQSDAQ. Trimming shortened V by 2 bases and J by 7 bases, and 9 bases separated the two germline ends. The CDR3 has 13 amino acids. The DNA for the CDR3 is TGTGCCAGCAGCTTACTAGCCCGGAATGAGCAGTTCTTC. Translation: CASSLLARNEQFF.

This clonotype was counted only a few times. V and J are TRBV28 and TRBJ1-2, with 9 bases lining up with TRBD1. The CDR3 is made up of 14 amino acids. With V trimmed by 4 bases and J by 7 bases, 7 bases remained unmatched. Germline V gives CDR1 MDHEN, CDR2 SYDVKM. CDR3 loop: CASSWGQGLAGYTF. In DNA form, the CDR3 reads TGTGCCAGCAGTTGGGGACAGGGTTTGGCTGGCTACACCTTC.

The genes are TRBV28 and TRBJ2-3, with D possibly TRBD1 on 5 matching bases. The CDR3 is made up of 18 amino acids. Per germline, CDR1 MDHEN and CDR2 SYDVKM. Deletions cut 2 bases from V and 0 bases from J, with 18 bases between. The DNA for the CDR3 is TGTGCCAGCAGTTTAGGAGCCAGGGTCCAAACTAGCACAGATACGCAGTATTTT. Residues: CASSLGARVQTSTDTQYF. Full variable domain (missing parts from reference TRBV28 and TRBJ2-3): DVKVTQSSRYLVKRTGEKVFLECVQDMDHENMFWYRQDPGLGLRLIYFSYDVKMKEKGDIPEGYSVSREKKERFSLILESASTNQTSMYLCASSLGARVQTSTDTQYFGPGTRLTVL.

This clonotype has only one observation. The rearrangement uses TRBV28 and TRBJ2-7, with TRBD1 identical over 9 bases. J gave up 0 bases and V 11 bases, and 8 bases lay outside the gene matches. The CDR3 is 14 residues long. Germline CDR1 is MDHEN and CDR2 is SYDVKM. The CDR3 spells CAGSGTGSSYEQYF. The CDR3 DNA reads TGTGCCGGATCCGGGACAGGGAGCTCCTACGAGCAGTACTTC. The whole variable domain, filled in from reference TRBV28 and TRBJ2-7, reads DVKVTQSSRYLVKRTGEKVFLECVQDMDHENMFWYRQDPGLGLRLIYFSYDVKMKEKGDIPEGYSVSREKKERFSLILESASTNQTSMYLCAGSGTGSSYEQYFGPGTRLTVT.